These 22 T cell receptor beta chains originate from one sample sequenced in a study of shared clonotypes between healthy human individuals. The table came from immunoSEQ multiplex PCR; TCRdb's copy has only in-frame clones and leaves some out. The repertoire holds roughly 2.5 million clones, with 85% to 95% as singletons. The sequencing input was naive CD4+ T cells sorted from blood. Subset specified: CD45RA+ positively selected. The receptors derive from a man aged 18 to 35 in good health.

This clone was seen a single time. Distinct nucleotide sequences in the sample also encode this CDR3. The V and J genes are TRBV29-1 and TRBJ2-5; D is possibly TRBD1 (6 bases). Per the germline V gene, CDR1 is SQVTM and CDR2 is ANQGSEA. V gave up 6 bases and J gave up 0 bases, with 11 bases separating them. The CDR3 runs 13 residues. In DNA, the CDR3 is TGCAGCGTCGAAAGGGGGTACCAAGAGACCCAGTACTTC. Translation gives CSVERGYQETQYF.

The V call is TRBV19, the J call TRBJ2-4, with 10 positions matching TRBD2. The CDR3 sequence is 20 residues long. Per germline, CDR1 LNHDA and CDR2 SQIVND (reference sequence). V gave up 3 bases and J gave up 0 bases; unmatched junction bases: 14. CDR3 region: CASSMYLAGEGALAKNIQYF. The CDR3, as DNA: TGTGCCAGTAGTATGTACCTAGCGGGAGAGGGGGCCCTAGCCAAAAACATTCAGTACTTC.

This rearrangement joins TRBV7-2 to TRBJ1-2; no firm D call. Germline CDR1 and CDR2: SGHTA and FQGNSA. This CDR3 has 13 residues. Trimming left V 5 bases short and J 3 bases short, with 10 bases between. The CDR3 coding sequence is TGTGCCAGCAGCCCAGGATTGGACTATGGCTACACCTTC. This encodes CASSPGLDYGYTF.

The chain links TRBV28 to TRBJ2-5, with 8 bases matching TRBD1. The length of the CDR3 is 14 residues. Trimming removed 6 bases from V and 4 bases from J; junction bases left unmatched: 7. Germline CDR1 and CDR2: MDHEN and SYDVKM. The CDR3 region is CASRTQGVGETQYF. The CDR3 DNA sequence: TGTGCCAGCAGGACACAGGGGGTGGGAGAGACCCAGTACTTC. The full variable domain, its missing parts supplied by reference TRBV28 and TRBJ2-5, is DVKVTQSSRYLVKRTGEKVFLECVQDMDHENMFWYRQDPGLGLRLIYFSYDVKMKEKGDIPEGYSVSREKKERFSLILESASTNQTSMYLCASRTQGVGETQYFGPGTRLLVL.

This clone was picked up a small number of times. This rearrangement joins TRBV28 to TRBJ2-7; TRBD1 is a possible D gene (6 bases). The CDR3 consists of 15 residues. Germline CDR1 is MDHEN and CDR2 is SYDVKM. The V gene lost 6 bases and the J gene lost 4 bases, with 19 bases spanning the gap. The DNA for the CDR3 is TGTGCCAGCAGCTCTACAGGGCTCGGTGTATACGAGCAGTACTTC. Its translation: CASSSTGLGVYEQYF.

The chain recombines TRBV6-5 with TRBJ2-7, with no clear D. V dropped 3 bases and J dropped 5 bases, with 14 bases sitting between them. CDR1 is MNHEY and CDR2 is SVGAGI in the germline V gene. The CDR3 runs to 14 residues. CDR3 sequence: CASSYYGPLDEQYF. CDR3 nucleotide sequence: TGTGCCAGCAGTTATTACGGCCCCCTGGACGAGCAGTACTTC.

There are a few counts of this clone. The chain uses TRBV7-2 and TRBJ1-1; no firm D call. This CDR3 has 13 amino acids. Per the germline V gene, CDR1 is SGHTA and CDR2 is FQGNSA. V gave up 1 base and J gave up 6 bases, with 9 bases separating them. CDR3 in amino acids: CASSLVFVSEAFF. Written as DNA, the CDR3 is TGTGCCAGCAGCTTAGTCTTCGTCTCTGAAGCTTTCTTT.

The chain combines TRBV19 with TRBJ2-7; 9 nucleotides line up with TRBD2. With V trimmed by 3 bases and J by 4 bases, 7 bases remained unmatched. The CDR3 spans 15 residues. Looked up from germline, CDR1 is LNHDA and CDR2 is SQIVND (reference sequence). CDR3 nucleotide sequence: TGTGCCAGTAGTATGGCGGGAGGGGCGCGGTACGAGCAGTACTTC. Its protein is CASSMAGGARYEQYF.

The chain recombines TRBV7-9 with TRBJ1-2, with 9 bases lining up with TRBD1. The trim removed 3 bases at V and 2 bases at J, leaving 4 bases unmatched. The CDR3 covers 15 residues. Germline CDR1 SEHNR, CDR2 FQNEAQ (reference sequence). The CDR3 reads CASSFRDRVNYGYTF. For the CDR3, the DNA is TGTGCCAGCAGCTTCCGGGACAGGGTCAACTATGGCTACACCTTC.

The chain links TRBV5-1 to TRBJ2-3; 7 bases fit TRBD1. Germline values: CDR1 SGHRS, CDR2 YFSETQ. The CDR3 loop spans 15 amino acids. V lost 5 bases, J lost 0 bases, and 6 bases stayed unmatched. In DNA, the CDR3 is TGCGCCAGCAGTCCGGGACAGCCTAGCACAGATACGCAGTATTTT. Translated: CASSPGQPSTDTQYF.

The chain links TRBV12-2 to TRBJ2-7; the table's D call of TRBD2 was not tested on the DNA. TRBV12-2 is a pseudogene locus. The CDR3 consists of 19 residues. Here the CDR3 DNA reads TGTGCAAGTCGCTTAGCGACCCTAGCGGCGGAGAGGGATCCCTACGAGCAGTACTTC. Its protein is CASRLATLAAERDPYEQYF.

The chain couples TRBV4-2 to TRBJ1-1, with TRBD1 matching over 9 bases. CDR1 is LGHNA, CDR2 YNFKEQ, per germline. Unmatched junction bases numbered 6, after V lost 4 bases and J lost 3 bases. This CDR3 contains 15 residues. CDR3 loop: CASSLTGGVDTEAFF. The CDR3 nucleotides read TGTGCCAGCAGCCTAACAGGGGGCGTCGACACTGAAGCTTTCTTT.

This chain connects TRBV6-6 to TRBJ1-4, with D tentatively TRBD1 (5 bases). The CDR3 length is 16 residues. Germline V gene lookup returns CDR1 MNHNY and CDR2 SVGAGI (reference sequence). Trimming stripped 6 bases from V and 7 bases from J, with 21 bases between. The CDR3 DNA reads TGTGCCAGCAGCAGTGGCCGTGAGGGGCCTGGTGAAAAACTGTTTTTT. Residues: CASSSGREGPGEKLFF.

The chain recombines TRBV10-2 with TRBJ1-2; 7 nucleotides line up with TRBD1. CDR1 and CDR2 from the germline V gene are WSHSY and SAAADI. The CDR3 loop spans 16 amino acids. J gave up 4 bases and V 2 bases, and 10 bases lay outside the gene matches. The CDR3 region has the DNA TGCGCCAGCAGTGAGGACAGGGACCTACAATTCTATGGCTACACCTTC. This encodes CASSEDRDLQFYGYTF.

The V call is TRBV6-5, the J call TRBJ1-4, with D unclear. From germline, CDR1 is MNHEY and CDR2 SVGAGI. With 6 bases removed from V and 4 bases from J, the gap between germline ends came to 9 bases. The CDR3 runs to 13 residues. The DNA for the CDR3 is TGTGCCAGCAGGTTGGGGAATAATGAAAAACTGTTTTTT. Its translation: CASRLGNNEKLFF.

The rearrangement uses TRBV7-2 and TRBJ2-1; 8 positions agree with TRBD2. This CDR3 contains 15 residues. J was trimmed by 7 bases and V by 3 bases; bases with no gene match: 8. The germline gives CDR1 SGHTA, CDR2 FQGNSA. The CDR3: CASSFGLAFINEQFF. Written as DNA, the CDR3 is TGTGCCAGCAGCTTCGGACTAGCTTTTATAAATGAGCAGTTCTTC.

Comments on this clone: The sample has other DNA sequences that encode this CDR3 too. The genes are TRBV30 and TRBJ2-3; no reliable D call. The CDR3 runs to 11 residues. Germline V CDR1 and CDR2: GTSNPN, SVGIG (reference sequence). The ends were cut back, 0 bases at V and 6 bases at J, with 4 bases in the middle. The DNA of the CDR3 is TGTGCCTGGAGTGTACGTGATACGCAGTATTTT. It encodes CAWSVRDTQYF.

This chain links TRBV7-9 with TRBJ1-2; D possibly corresponds to TRBD1 (6 bases). The CDR3 totals 15 residues. Trimming left V 3 bases short and J 3 bases short, with 14 bases between. Germline CDR1 is SEHNR and CDR2 is FQNEAQ (reference sequence). The CDR3 protein is CASSLPQAGDYGYTF. The CDR3 coding sequence is TGTGCCAGCAGCTTGCCTCAAGCAGGGGACTATGGCTACACCTTC.

This chain joins TRBV6-5 and TRBJ1-5; possibly TRBD1 for D (6 bases). Per the germline V gene, CDR1 is MNHEY and CDR2 is SVGAGI. The CDR3 spans 14 residues. Deletions cut 2 bases from V and 9 bases from J, with 14 bases between. CDR3 sequence reads: CASSYGGTRWPQHF. CDR3 bases: TGTGCCAGCAGTTACGGGGGCACCCGCTGGCCCCAGCATTTT.

The chain has TRBV6-5 and TRBJ1-6; D unclear. The germline CDR1 and CDR2 sequences are MNHEY and SVGAGI. The CDR3 extends over 13 amino acids. The ends were cut back, 7 bases at V and 8 bases at J, with 12 bases in the middle. The CDR3, as DNA: TGTGCCAGCATAGGGCAGACCCATTCACCCCTCCACTTT. This sequence encodes CASIGQTHSPLHF.

The chain has TRBV19 and TRBJ2-5, with a tentative D call TRBD2 (6 bases). The CDR3 consists of 15 residues. The ends were cut back, 2 bases at V and 5 bases at J, with 15 bases in the middle. In germline, CDR1 is LNHDA, CDR2 SQIVND (reference sequence). This chain's CDR3 is CASSIIPAGRETQYF. CDR3 in DNA: TGTGCCAGTAGTATAATCCCGGCGGGAAGGGAGACCCAGTACTTC.

The V call is TRBV6-1, the J call TRBJ1-2, with 7 positions matching TRBD1. The germline V gene has CDR1 MNHNS and CDR2 SASEGT. J gave up 2 bases and V 8 bases, and 2 bases lay outside the gene matches. The CDR3 spans 12 residues. The CDR3 loop is CASLQGNYGYTF. CDR3 nucleotides: TGTGCCAGCCTACAGGGGAACTATGGCTACACCTTC.